The T cell receptor beta chain described here comes from a study of T cells in Graves' hyperthyroidism and ophthalmopathy. Broader study findings: A model using 13 V-J features told ophthalmopathy apart from stable hyperthyroidism. Researchers found most expanded thyroid clonotypes above 0.001 in blood as well.

J lost 8 bases, V lost 4 bases, and 6 bases had no gene match. The germline V gene encodes CDR1 WNHNN and CDR2 SYGVQD (reference sequence). CDR3 length equals 13 residues. TCR beta CDR3 region amplification was performed from RNA transcripts. First-round RT-PCR with HTBI primers amplified the TCR CDR3 region. One entry per CDR3 protein results from TCRdb running MiXCR on the multiplex PCR reads. The table lists approximately 610,000 distinct CDR3 sequences, roughly 17% of them singletons. Not enrolled were patients with uncontrolled infection, other autoimmune disease, pregnancy or lactation. The PBMCs studied were ones that came from 10 ml fresh peripheral blood. For this clonotype: Its specificity is unknown.

The clonotype was recovered from a woman younger than 35 with Graves' hyperthyroidism. The sample taken for sequencing was blood. The chain joins TRBV10-1 to TRBJ1-2; TRBD1 agrees at 8 bases. The CDR3 sequence is CASSAGGVGGYTF. The CDR3 DNA follows: TGCGCCAGCAGTGCAGGGGGCGTCGGGGGCTACACCTTC.